These 27 T cell receptor beta chains were sequenced from one sample in a study of neurological immune-mediated disorders. TCRdb passed the 5' RACE reads through MiXCR, listing each CDR3 protein once. Among 65,000 to 85,000 distinct CDR3 sequences listed, roughly 3% were seen once. Sequencing was performed on PBMCs. These receptors originate from a woman aged 50 to 65 with multiple sclerosis.

This clonotype was counted many times. The gene calls are TRBV19 and TRBJ2-7, with TRBD1 matching over 9 bases. V dropped 3 bases and J dropped 0; count of bases not matched to a gene: 9. The germline gives CDR1 LNHDA, CDR2 SQIVND (reference sequence). This CDR3 is built from 17 residues. Here the CDR3 reads CASSITPTGGGSYEQYF. The CDR3 bases are TGTGCCAGTAGTATTACCCCGACAGGGGGTGGCTCCTACGAGCAGTACTTC.

This clonotype came up many times. This chain connects TRBV20-1 to TRBJ1-2; 10 bases are shared with TRBD1. The ends lost 5 bases at V and 8 bases at J; junction bases unmatched: 14. This CDR3 spans 15 amino acids. In germline, CDR1 is DFQATT, CDR2 SNEGSKA (reference sequence). DNA of the CDR3: TGCAGTGCTCCCCCAGGGACAGGGGTCTTGAAGGGCTACACCTTC. It translates to CSAPPGTGVLKGYTF.

This clonotype was seen many times. The chain combines TRBV20-1 with TRBJ2-3, with D perhaps given as TRBD1 or TRBD2 (6 bases each). The CDR3 covers 13 residues. Per germline, CDR1 DFQATT and CDR2 SNEGSKA (reference sequence). Deletions cut 7 bases from V and 5 bases from J, with 16 bases between. In DNA form, the CDR3 reads TGCAGTGTCCCCCCGGGGGCAATAGATACGCAGTATTTT. Translating it yields CSVPPGAIDTQYF.

This clonotype was counted at least ten times. This chain connects TRBV7-2 to TRBJ1-4; D is perhaps TRBD1 (5 bases). V was cut by 5 bases and J by 8 bases, with 18 bases left in between. The CDR3 totals 15 residues. Germline V gene lookup returns CDR1 SGHTA and CDR2 FQGNSA. CDR3 amino acids: CASSPQAGPGEKLFF. As DNA, the CDR3 is TGTGCCAGCAGCCCACAGGCCGGTCCAGGGGAAAAACTGTTTTTT.

This clonotype was detected many times. The rearrangement joins TRBV6-5 to TRBJ1-5; D gene unclear. Trimming removed 8 bases at V and 3 bases at J, with 8 bases between. This CDR3 comprises 12 residues. The germline V gene has CDR1 MNHEY and CDR2 SVGAGI. CDR3 in DNA: TGTGCCAGCCGATCCCCCAATCAGCCCCAGCATTTT. Its translation: CASRSPNQPQHF.

This clonotype was recorded at least ten times. The gene calls are TRBV20-1 and TRBJ2-2, with 7 bases aligning to TRBD1. The CDR3 has 16 amino acids. The V and J ends lost 0 bases and 4 bases, in that order; junction bases with no gene match: 8. Germline assignment: CDR1 DFQATT and CDR2 SNEGSKA (reference sequence). The CDR3 DNA reads TGCAGTGCTAGAGATCAAAGGGGGCCCCTCACCGGGGAGCTGTTTTTT. It encodes CSARDQRGPLTGELFF.

This clonotype was found a few times. This may come from a read error, since a much larger clone is one base off. The V gene is TRBV6-1, the J gene TRBJ1-5; D is uncertain. This CDR3 is built from 12 residues. In germline, CDR1 is MNHNS, CDR2 SASEGT. The CDR3, as DNA: TGTGCCAGCAGTGAAATTGATCAGCCCCAGAATTTT. This codes for CASSEIDQPQNF.

This clonotype showed up many times. The chain is built from TRBV7-2 and TRBJ1-1, with D possibly TRBD1 on 5 matching bases. Germline assignment: CDR1 SGHTA and CDR2 FQGNSA. V dropped 3 bases and J dropped 10 bases, with 9 bases sitting between them. CDR3 length equals 11 residues. CDR3 sequence reads: CASSFQGVAFF. The DNA of the CDR3 is TGTGCCAGCAGCTTCCAGGGAGTAGCTTTCTTT.

This clonotype was observed at least ten times. V gene TRBV5-1 combines with J gene TRBJ2-3; 8 bases are a match to TRBD1. CDR3 length: 14 amino acids. The germline V gene has CDR1 SGHRS and CDR2 YFSETQ. The V gene end was trimmed by 3 bases and the J gene end by 6 bases; junction bases not matched to a gene: 6. The CDR3 sequence: CASSSQGGLDTQYF. The CDR3 DNA sequence: TGCGCCAGCAGCTCACAGGGGGGATTGGATACGCAGTATTTT.

Many counts were recorded for this clonotype. This sequence joins TRBV29-1 and TRBJ2-3; D might be TRBD1 or TRBD2, each matching 6 bases. V gave up 4 bases and J gave up 6 bases, with 23 bases separating them. The CDR3 extends over 16 amino acids. CDR1 is SQVTM, CDR2 ANQGSEA, per germline. CDR3 coding DNA: TGCAGCGTTGGTTTCGGGGGCGACCCGGCTAGCGATACGCAGTATTTT. It translates to CSVGFGGDPASDTQYF.

At least ten counts were recorded for this clonotype. The chain recombines TRBV4-3 with TRBJ1-2; D possibly corresponds to TRBD1 (6 bases). V was cut by 0 bases and J by 4 bases, with 15 bases left in between. In germline, CDR1 is LGHNA, CDR2 YSLEER. This CDR3 is 16 amino acids long. The DNA for the CDR3 is TGCGCCAGCAGCCAAGATAGGCAAGGGGGAATCTATGGCTACACCTTC. It specifies CASSQDRQGGIYGYTF.

The sample holds a few counts of this clonotype. The chain is built from TRBV18 and TRBJ1-1, with D possibly being TRBD1 (6 bases). The CDR3 spans 16 residues. Trimming pared 6 bases from V and 0 bases from J, leaving 17 bases between. Germline-derived CDR1 and CDR2 are KGHSH and LQKENI. The CDR3 spells CASSLDRGGLNTEAFF. The CDR3 DNA reads TGTGCCAGCTCCCTAGACCGGGGGGGGCTGAACACTGAAGCTTTCTTT.

This clonotype was detected many times. The chain employs TRBV15 and TRBJ1-1, with D perhaps TRBD1 (5 bases). The germline V gene has CDR1 LNHNV and CDR2 YYDKDF (reference sequence). CDR3 size: 15 residues. Trimming pared 1 base from V and 6 bases from J, leaving 15 bases between. The CDR3 loop is CATSRVLTDTAEAFF. The CDR3 DNA follows: TGTGCCACCAGCAGAGTCTTGACGGACACGGCTGAAGCTTTCTTT.

This clonotype has a count of ten or more. The chain recombines TRBV7-9 with TRBJ2-5, with 10 bases aligning to TRBD2. Germline lookup yields CDR1 SEHNR and CDR2 FQNEAQ (reference sequence). The CDR3 spans 16 residues. V dropped 3 bases and J dropped 5; count of bases not matched to a gene: 9. The CDR3 here is CASSLMSGRAGETQYF. The CDR3 nucleotides are TGTGCCAGCAGCTTGATGAGCGGGAGGGCCGGTGAGACCCAGTACTTC. Full variable domain (rest looked up from reference TRBV7-9 and TRBJ2-5): DTGVSQNPRHKITKRGQNVTFRCDPISEHNRLYWYRQTLGQGPEFLTYFQNEAQLEKSRLLSDRFSAERPKGSFSTLEIQRTEQGDSAMYLCASSLMSGRAGETQYFGPGTRLLVL.

This clonotype was counted many times. The V call is TRBV20-1, the J call TRBJ2-1; D ambiguous. Trimming stripped 5 bases from V and 2 bases from J, with 10 bases between. This CDR3 spans 13 amino acids. The germline V gene has CDR1 DFQATT and CDR2 SNEGSKA (reference sequence). The CDR3 DNA sequence: TGCAGTGCTTCTGGTGGACCCTACAATGAGCAGTTCTTC. Its translation is CSASGGPYNEQFF.

The sample holds many counts of this clonotype. V gene TRBV4-2 combines with J gene TRBJ1-2; D is undetermined. CDR3 length equals 13 residues. The germline gives CDR1 LGHNA, CDR2 YNFKEQ. Trimming stripped 0 bases from V and 4 bases from J, with 6 bases between. In DNA form, the CDR3 reads TGTGCCAGCAGCCAAGAACCAGCCTATGGCTACACCTTC. Translating it yields CASSQEPAYGYTF.

This clonotype was seen at least ten times. The chain recombines TRBV29-1 with TRBJ1-1; D remains ambiguous. This CDR3 is 15 amino acids long. The V end lost 4 bases, the J end lost 0 bases, and 15 bases lay between the germline ends. Germline loops: CDR1 SQVTM, CDR2 ANQGSEA. CDR3 DNA sequence: TGCAGCGTTGGTCGGACGTTGGCCATGAACACTGAAGCTTTCTTT. Protein product: CSVGRTLAMNTEAFF.

This clonotype was seen at least ten times. The chain joins TRBV7-2 to TRBJ2-7; D remains unclear. The V end was cut by 4 bases, the J end by 2 bases, with 24 bases between. From germline, CDR1 is SGHTA and CDR2 FQGNSA. This CDR3 region has 18 residues. CDR3 bases: TGTGCCAGCAGCTCAGGCGGCGGTGGCACACTCAACCCCTACGAGCAGTACTTC. Amino acids: CASSSGGGGTLNPYEQYF.

At least ten counts were recorded for this clonotype. This CDR3 is CASSSFAERFEQFF. CDR3 nucleotide sequence: TGTGCCAGCAGCTCCTTTGCCGAACGGTTTGAGCAGTTCTTC. The chain combines TRBV7-9 with TRBJ2-1; no definite D call. Per the germline V gene, CDR1 is SEHNR and CDR2 is FQNEAQ (reference sequence). V was pared by 4 bases and J by 9 bases, with 16 bases between. This CDR3 is built from 14 residues.

This clonotype showed up many times. The chain has TRBV5-1 and TRBJ1-1; D unclear. This CDR3 has 12 residues. The germline V gene has CDR1 SGHRS and CDR2 YFSETQ. Trimming stripped 7 bases from V and 5 bases from J, with 12 bases between. DNA of the CDR3: TGCGCCAGCGGGGAGAGTCGGACTGAAGCTTTCTTT. As protein: CASGESRTEAFF.

This clonotype was observed at least ten times. The chain couples TRBV5-1 to TRBJ1-6; 9 bases align to TRBD1. CDR1 SGHRS and CDR2 YFSETQ come from the germline V gene. V gave up 0 bases and J gave up 5 bases; unmatched junction bases: 3. This CDR3 has 16 amino acids. The CDR3 loop reads CASSLGTGDHNSPLHF. The CDR3 DNA is TGCGCCAGCAGCTTGGGGACAGGGGACCATAATTCACCCCTCCACTTT.

On this clonotype: This may stem from a read error, because a much larger clone lies one nucleotide away. This rearrangement joins TRBV12-3 or TRBV12-4 to TRBJ1-4, with 7 bases that match TRBD1. The CDR3 runs 15 residues. Here the CDR3 reads CACSPNRGTNEKLFF. The CDR3 nucleotides read TGTGCCTGCAGTCCTAACAGGGGAACTAATGAAAAACTGTTTTTT.

This clonotype was observed many times. The rearrangement uses TRBV7-2 and TRBJ1-5; D uncertain. V lost 3 bases and J lost 7, with 7 bases in between. This CDR3 is built from 12 residues. Germline V gene data show CDR1 as SGHTA and CDR2 as FQGNSA. In nucleotides, the CDR3 is TGTGCCAGCAGCTTTACGGGGCAGCCCCAGCATTTT. It encodes CASSFTGQPQHF.

This clonotype came up many times. One end of the junction fails to match germline, which may point to a read error. The chain couples TRBV3-1 to TRBJ1-1, with 7 bases matching TRBD1. Germline assignment: CDR1 LGHDT and CDR2 YNNKEL (reference sequence). The CDR3 is made up of 16 amino acids. The CDR3 here is CASTQRGGGADTEAFF. The CDR3 nucleotides read TGTGCCAGCACCCAAAGGGGAGGGGGCGCGGACACTGAAGCTTTCTTT.

This clonotype was counted at least ten times. J is TRBJ2-5 and V is TRBV5-4; 12 nucleotides align to TRBD1. Germline V CDR1 and CDR2: SGHNT, YYREEE (reference sequence). Trimming cost V 3 bases and J 4 bases; bases outside gene matches: 4. CDR3 length: 15 amino acids. CDR3 sequence (DNA): TGTGCCAGCAGCTATGGGACAGGGGGCGCAGAGACCCAGTACTTC. This sequence encodes CASSYGTGGAETQYF.

The CDR3 is CASSRDVGLAGLDTQYF. CDR3 in DNA: TGTGCCAGCAGCCGCGACGTGGGGCTAGCGGGTTTAGATACGCAGTATTTT. This sequence joins TRBV11-2 and TRBJ2-3; TRBD2 matches 8 bases. V trimming: 5 bases; J trimming: 5 bases; junction bases outside the gene matches: 15. The germline V gene encodes CDR1 SGHAT and CDR2 FQNNGV. The CDR3 loop spans 17 amino acids.

This clonotype was found many times. This rearrangement joins TRBV19 to TRBJ2-2; TRBD1 aligns across 10 bases. Germline loops: CDR1 LNHDA, CDR2 SQIVND (reference sequence). The CDR3 loop spans 18 amino acids. After removal of 5 bases from V and 2 bases from J, the junction contained 11 bases not matched to a gene. CDR3: CASSFSGQGFANTGELFF. CDR3 DNA sequence: TGTGCCAGTAGTTTCTCGGGACAGGGGTTTGCCAACACCGGGGAGCTGTTTTTT.